Listed below are T cell receptor beta chains from one sample, sequenced in a study of blood T cell repertoires in COVID-19. Libraries were prepared by immunoSEQ multiplex PCR; TCRdb keeps only in-frame clonotypes and omits some of them. The table lists some 240,000 clones, roughly 88% of them singletons. The sequenced sample was peripheral blood. These receptor sequences come from a man in his fifties or sixties with active or convalescent COVID-19. The CDR3 runs from the conserved cysteine through the conserved F or W. A D gene is named only where the DNA matches it firmly. The listing skips clone size in some rows; elsewhere it reads once, few, many or a size class.

d_call: -
j_call: TRBJ1-3
clone_size: -
cdr3_length: 15
v_call: TRBV18
cdr3_aa: CASSPNGGAGNTIYF
cdr3_nt: TGTGCCAGCTCACCAAACGGAGGGGCTGGAAACACCATATATTTT

d_call: -
j_call: TRBJ2-3
clone_size: -
cdr3_length: 14
v_call: TRBV28
cdr3_aa: CAIKGRIRTDTQYF
cdr3_nt: TGTGCAATAAAGGGGCGGATCCGCACAGATACGCAGTATTTT

d_call: TRBD2
j_call: TRBJ2-3
clone_size: -
cdr3_length: 14
v_call: TRBV19
cdr3_aa: CASSGGRAWDTQYF
cdr3_nt: TGTGCCAGTAGTGGCGGGAGGGCCTGGGATACGCAGTATTTT

d_call: -
j_call: TRBJ2-3
clone_size: -
cdr3_length: 16
v_call: TRBV5-6
cdr3_aa: CASSLRDRRSTDTQYF
cdr3_nt: TGTGCCAGCAGCTTGCGAGACAGGAGGAGCACAGATACGCAGTATTTT

d_call: -
j_call: TRBJ1-4
clone_size: -
cdr3_length: 17
v_call: TRBV5-6
cdr3_aa: CASSLGPAGARPEKLFF
cdr3_nt: TGTGCCAGCAGCTTGGGACCCGCAGGGGCCCGGCCCGAAAAACTGTTTTTT

d_call: -
j_call: TRBJ2-2
clone_size: -
cdr3_length: 13
v_call: TRBV7-3
cdr3_aa: CASTTTQGGELFF
cdr3_nt: TGTGCCAGCACCACTACCCAGGGCGGGGAGCTGTTTTTT

d_call: TRBD2
j_call: TRBJ2-5
clone_size: -
cdr3_length: 14
v_call: TRBV30
cdr3_aa: CAWKGLAETETQYF
cdr3_nt: TGTGCCTGGAAGGGACTAGCGGAGACAGAGACCCAGTACTTC

d_call: -
j_call: TRBJ1-2
clone_size: -
cdr3_length: 14
v_call: TRBV19
cdr3_aa: CASSSLGADYGYTF
cdr3_nt: TGTGCCAGTAGTTCGCTGGGGGCGGACTATGGCTACACCTTC

d_call: TRBD1
j_call: TRBJ1-5
clone_size: -
cdr3_length: 15
v_call: TRBV2
cdr3_aa: CASRGADLANQPQHF
cdr3_nt: TGTGCCTCCAGGGGGGCGGATTTAGCAAATCAGCCCCAGCATTTT

d_call: -
j_call: TRBJ1-1
clone_size: -
cdr3_length: 14
v_call: TRBV10-3
cdr3_aa: CAISSQGLNTEAFF
cdr3_nt: TGTGCCATCAGTAGTCAGGGCTTGAACACTGAAGCTTTCTTT

d_call: TRBD2
j_call: TRBJ2-3
clone_size: few
cdr3_length: 16
v_call: TRBV10-3
cdr3_aa: CAISEGLAGDSDTQYF
cdr3_nt: TGTGCCATCAGCGAGGGACTAGCGGGAGATTCCGATACGCAGTATTTT

d_call: -
j_call: TRBJ1-4
clone_size: -
cdr3_length: 14
v_call: TRBV28
cdr3_aa: CASSDRTTNEKLFF
cdr3_nt: TGTGCCAGCAGCGACAGAACAACTAATGAAAAACTGTTTTTT

d_call: -
j_call: TRBJ2-2
clone_size: -
cdr3_length: 17
v_call: TRBV5-1
cdr3_aa: CASSLERVGQNTGELFF
cdr3_nt: TGCGCCAGCAGCTTGGAACGGGTCGGACAGAACACCGGGGAGCTGTTTTTT